These 6 T cell receptor beta chains originate from one sample sequenced in a study of long-term antiretroviral therapy in people with HIV. A v3.0 immunoSEQ assay was performed at survey level. Produced via immunoSEQ multiplex PCR; TCRdb's table is partial and in-frame only. This table holds tens of thousands of clones, over 80% found once. This specimen consisted of unsorted PBMCs, obtained 1.6 years after starting antiretroviral therapy. These receptors all stem from a man between 35 and 55 years old with HIV.

CDR3 nucleotides: TGCGCCAGCAGCGCACCGGGACTCTCCGAGCAGTACTTC. Its protein is CASSAPGLSEQYF. The V gene is TRBV5-1, the J gene TRBJ2-7; tentatively, D is TRBD2 (6 bases). V was shortened by 4 bases and J by 6 bases, with 14 bases between the two germline ends. There are 13 residues in the CDR3. The germline CDR1 and CDR2 sequences are SGHRS and YFSETQ.

The chain recombines TRBV19 with TRBJ2-7, with D possibly matching TRBD1 (5 bases). The germline CDR1 and CDR2 sequences are LNHDA and SQIVND (reference sequence). The CDR3 runs 13 residues. The V end was cut by 9 bases, the J end by 5 bases, with 17 bases between. This CDR3 is CASQGSIFDEQYF. Here the CDR3 DNA reads TGTGCCAGCCAGGGCTCGATATTCGACGAGCAGTACTTC.

The rearrangement joins TRBV27 to TRBJ2-2, with TRBD2 matching 10 bases. The CDR3 contains 16 residues. The ends lost 6 bases at V and 4 bases at J; junction bases unmatched: 8. Germline assignment: CDR1 MNHEY and CDR2 SMNVEV (reference sequence). In DNA, the CDR3 is TGTGCCAGCAGCTTTTTGACTAGCGGGTCCACCGGGGAGCTGTTTTTT. Translating it yields CASSFLTSGSTGELFF.

The chain's CDR3 is CASSQGSGQTFEQYF. The CDR3, as DNA: TGTGCCAGCAGCCAAGGATCCGGACAGACCTTCGAGCAGTACTTC. The chain couples TRBV4-2 to TRBJ2-7, with TRBD1 as a possible D gene (6 bases). The CDR3 runs to 15 residues. Germline V gene data show CDR1 as LGHNA and CDR2 as YNFKEQ. V was clipped by 1 base and J by 6 bases, with 16 bases between them.

V and J are TRBV7-9 and TRBJ2-2, with 10 bases fitting TRBD1. This CDR3 is built from 17 residues. CDR1 and CDR2 (germline): SEHNR, FQNEAQ (reference sequence). V was pared by 3 bases and J by 5 bases, with 9 bases of the junction left unmatched. The CDR3 DNA reads as TGTGCCAGCAGCTTGTCGACAGGGGGCACGGGTACCGGGGAGCTGTTTTTT. Translated, it gives CASSLSTGGTGTGELFF. Using reference TRBV7-9 and TRBJ2-2 for the parts outside the CDR3, the full variable domain is DTGVSQNPRHKITKRGQNVTFRCDPISEHNRLYWYRQTLGQGPEFLTYFQNEAQLEKSRLLSDRFSAERPKGSFSTLEIQRTEQGDSAMYLCASSLSTGGTGTGELFFGEGSRLTVL.

The chain links TRBV10-3 to TRBJ1-1, with 10 bases matching TRBD1. The V and J ends lost 3 bases and 4 bases, in that order; junction bases with no gene match: 5. The germline CDR1 and CDR2 sequences are ENHRY and SYGVKD. The CDR3 loop spans 15 amino acids. As DNA, the CDR3 is TGTGCCATCAGTGACGGGACAGGGGACTTCACTGAAGCTTTCTTT. This translates into CAISDGTGDFTEAFF.